This T cell receptor (beta chain) was identified in a study of shared clonotypes between healthy human individuals (dated by TCRdb to 2020 to 2022). Regarding the study in general: Three men and a couple of women, aged 18 to 49 years, made up the cohort. Per donor, three plates each were used for CD4 naive and CD4 memory, two for CD8 naive, and one for CD8 memory. To estimate repertoire size and how much clonotype sharing occurs between individuals, the study deeply sequenced the blood TCR repertoires of several healthy adults. To increase sequencing depth and limit assay-specific biases, different laboratories used diverse techniques to prepare libraries and sequence TCR repertoires. Each donor's leukapheresis produced roughly between roughly 0.85 and 9 billion PBMCs. Study-wide findings and limitations: The small number of donors limited the genetic and exposure-history diversity represented. Sampling was restricted to blood, and TCR repertoires in tissues likely differ from the TCR repertoires found in blood. Estimated clonotype richness was generally larger for naive than for memory subsets. Pairwise subsampling indicated that sequencing depth was expected to affect the degree of clonotype sharing among donors. Across a few donors, approximately 5% of naive CD4, around 3.5% of naive CD8, 2.3% of memory CD4, and under 0.45% of memory CD8 clonotypes were shared. Higher generation probabilities were observed for clonotypes shared by all four sorted-subset donors than for non-shared clonotypes. Even with the large sequencing depth, rarefaction of the sorted-subset datasets indicated that sequencing was incomplete.

The CDR3 runs 16 residues from the cysteine to the phenylalanine. Just the 48-base CDR3 DNA is kept, in frame starting at base 1. From a lookup of the germline V gene, CDR1 and CDR2 are SGHRS and YFSETQ. Trimming costs V 2 bases and J 1 base, and their ends lie 12 bases apart. Using the deep immunoSEQ assay, TCR CDR3 regions were amplified from genomic DNA by multiplex PCR. Genomic DNA extracted from each cell subset was distributed evenly over all wells of several immunoSEQ 96-well plates, and each plate served as one replicate. For sorted subsets, 150 to 250 ng genomic DNA, equal to about 30,000 T cell genomes, was loaded into each replicate PCR. Purified libraries were measured with a Qubit 3.0 fluorometer, size-checked on a Bioanalyzer 2100, and measured again with the KAPA Library Quantification kit. A separate single-read 150-cycle Illumina NextSeq 550 flow cell was used to sequence each immunoSEQ 96-well plate. For the original study's pipeline: Because the immunoSEQ output held only junctional sequences and lacked quality scores, the filtering could not match the filtering applied to full-length reads. Sequences were annotated with PyIR, a Python wrapper for IgBLAST v1.9, and V/J genes and CDR3 were assigned using IMGT germline references. Any read was removed if the V/J assignment was weak (E-value above 1e-6), the CDR3 was missing, or the read contained stop codons, out-of-frame junctions, or ambiguous translated residues. V3J clonotypes were defined as sequences sharing an identical inferred V gene, J gene, and CDR3 amino acid sequence. The percentage overlap between two repertoires was calculated by dividing the number of shared unique clonotypes by the size of the smaller repertoire. Three approaches were used to assess repertoire richness: RTK rarefaction, the Chao1 estimator, and Recon v2.1 estimates of unobserved clonotypes. OLGA was used to compute generation probabilities for all TCRbeta clonotypes that the gDNA method yielded from a few donors. In TCRdb, the immuneACCESS table is reduced to in-frame sequences with V and J assigned. These tables do not hold every clone; where another copy was compared, an unresolved V gene accounts for under half, and the others remain unexplained. V, J and clone size are taken as reported in that table, and D and trimming were inferred from the DNA itself. The sample table lists over 850,000 clones, approximately 80% of them with a count of one. Roughly 0.55% of the sample is taken by the ten largest.

Healthy HIV-negative adults with no recently reported acute infections or vaccinations were included as donors. Every donor was a Caucasian adult residing in Nashville, Tennessee, USA. Magnetic negative selection was used to enrich CD4+ T cells, after which naive cells were positively selected on CD45RA and the negative fraction became the memory subset. Blood was obtained by leukapheresis, after which PBMCs were separated by Ficoll-Histopaque density gradient centrifugation and cryopreserved in liquid nitrogen vapor phase. Purity and quantity of every magnetically sorted T cell population were checked by analytical flow cytometry. From each sorted fraction, genomic DNA was isolated and quantified by UV absorbance on a Nanodrop 2000c. A note on this clone: Its recognized antigen is unknown. Within one base of it there is no much larger clone, and no base qualities were kept.

The receptor's source is a man aged 18 to 29 in good health. Some clones in this sample may be carry-over from other donors' samples. This chain is built from TRBV5-1 and TRBJ2-2; TRBD1 could be the D gene, as 6 bases match. Material: memory CD4+ T cells from PBMCs. Per the publication, the cell subset or site label means: CD45RA-negative fraction. The CDR3 sequence is CASSLAMGQNTGELFF. The DNA sequence is as follows: TGCGCCAGCAGCTTAGCTATGGGACAGAACACCGGGGAGCTGTTTTTT.